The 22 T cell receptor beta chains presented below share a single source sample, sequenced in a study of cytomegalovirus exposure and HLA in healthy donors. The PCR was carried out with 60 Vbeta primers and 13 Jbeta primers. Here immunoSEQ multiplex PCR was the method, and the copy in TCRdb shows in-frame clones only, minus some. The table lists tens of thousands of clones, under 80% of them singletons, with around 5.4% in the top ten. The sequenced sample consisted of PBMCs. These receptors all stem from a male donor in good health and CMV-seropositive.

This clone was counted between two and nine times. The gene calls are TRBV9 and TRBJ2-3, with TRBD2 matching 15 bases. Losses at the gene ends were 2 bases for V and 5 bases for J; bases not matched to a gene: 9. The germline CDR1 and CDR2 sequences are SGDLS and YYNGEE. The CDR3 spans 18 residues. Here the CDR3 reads CASSVNPGLAGGVDTQYF. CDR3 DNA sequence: TGTGCCAGCAGCGTCAACCCGGGACTAGCGGGGGGTGTAGATACGCAGTATTTT.

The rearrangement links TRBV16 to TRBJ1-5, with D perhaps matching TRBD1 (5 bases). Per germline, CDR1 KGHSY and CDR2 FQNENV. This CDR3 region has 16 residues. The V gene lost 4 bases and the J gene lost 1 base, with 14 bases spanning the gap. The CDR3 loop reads CASSLLGLPSNQPQHF. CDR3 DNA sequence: TGTGCCAGCAGCCTATTGGGACTCCCGAGCAATCAGCCCCAGCATTTT.

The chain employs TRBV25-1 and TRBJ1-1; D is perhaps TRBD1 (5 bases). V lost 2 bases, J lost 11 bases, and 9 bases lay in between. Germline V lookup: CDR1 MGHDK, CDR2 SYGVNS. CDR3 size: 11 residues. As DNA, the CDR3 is TGTGCCAGCAGTGAAAGGGGTAGGGCTTTCTTT. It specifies CASSERGRAFF.

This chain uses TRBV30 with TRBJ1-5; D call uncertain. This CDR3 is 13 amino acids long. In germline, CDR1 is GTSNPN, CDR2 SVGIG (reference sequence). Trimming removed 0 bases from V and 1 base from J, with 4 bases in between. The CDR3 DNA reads TGTGCCTGGAGTGTTGAGAGCAATCAGCCCCAGCATTTT. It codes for CAWSVESNQPQHF.

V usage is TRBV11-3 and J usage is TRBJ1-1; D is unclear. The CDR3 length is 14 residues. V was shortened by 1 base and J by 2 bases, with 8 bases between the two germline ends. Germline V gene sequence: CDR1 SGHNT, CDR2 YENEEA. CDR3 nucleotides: TGTGCCAGCAGCTTAGGCGGCCTAAACACTGAAGCTTTCTTT. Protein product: CASSLGGLNTEAFF.

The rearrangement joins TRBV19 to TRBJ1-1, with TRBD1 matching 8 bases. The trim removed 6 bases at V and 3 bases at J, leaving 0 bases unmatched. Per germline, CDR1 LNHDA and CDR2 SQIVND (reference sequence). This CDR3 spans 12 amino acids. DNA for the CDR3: TGTGCCAGTAGGGACAGGGACACTGAAGCTTTCTTT. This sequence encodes CASRDRDTEAFF.

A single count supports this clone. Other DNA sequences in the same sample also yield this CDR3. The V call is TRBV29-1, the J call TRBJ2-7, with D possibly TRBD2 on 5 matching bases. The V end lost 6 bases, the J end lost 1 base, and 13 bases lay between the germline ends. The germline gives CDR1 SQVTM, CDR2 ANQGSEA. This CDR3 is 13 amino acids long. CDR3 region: CSVNRADSYEQYF. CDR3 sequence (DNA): TGCAGCGTGAACAGAGCGGATTCCTACGAGCAGTACTTC.

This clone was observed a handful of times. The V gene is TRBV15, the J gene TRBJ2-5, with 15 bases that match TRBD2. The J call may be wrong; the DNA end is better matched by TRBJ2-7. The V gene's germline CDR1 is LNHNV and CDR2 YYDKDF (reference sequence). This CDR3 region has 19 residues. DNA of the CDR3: TGTGCCACCAGCTCCACCCTGGGACTAGCGGGGGGCCTCTCCTACGAGCAGTACTTC. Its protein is CATSSTLGLAGGLSYEQYF.

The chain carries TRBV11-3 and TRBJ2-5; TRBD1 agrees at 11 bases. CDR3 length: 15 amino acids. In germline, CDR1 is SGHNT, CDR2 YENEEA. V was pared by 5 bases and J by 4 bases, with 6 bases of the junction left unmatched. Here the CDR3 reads CASSQGQGARETQYF. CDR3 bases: TGTGCCAGCAGCCAAGGACAGGGGGCGCGAGAGACCCAGTACTTC.

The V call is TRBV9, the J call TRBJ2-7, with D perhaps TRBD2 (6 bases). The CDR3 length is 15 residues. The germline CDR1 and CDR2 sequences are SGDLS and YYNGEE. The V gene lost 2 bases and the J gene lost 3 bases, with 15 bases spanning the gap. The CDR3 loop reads CASSVGQQEGYEQYF. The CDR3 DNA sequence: TGTGCCAGCAGCGTCGGTCAACAGGAGGGCTACGAGCAGTACTTC.

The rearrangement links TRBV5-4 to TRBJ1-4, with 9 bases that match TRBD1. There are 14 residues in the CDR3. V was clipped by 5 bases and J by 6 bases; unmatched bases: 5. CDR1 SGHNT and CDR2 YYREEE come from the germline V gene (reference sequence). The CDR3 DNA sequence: TGTGCCAGCAGACGGGGACAGGGAGATGAAAAACTGTTTTTT. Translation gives CASRRGQGDEKLFF. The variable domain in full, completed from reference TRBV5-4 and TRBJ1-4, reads ETGVTQSPTHLIKTRGQQVTLRCSSQSGHNTVSWYQQALGQGPQFIFQYYREEENGRGNFPPRFSGLQFPNYSSELNVNALELDDSALYLCASRRGQGDEKLFFGSGTQLSVL.

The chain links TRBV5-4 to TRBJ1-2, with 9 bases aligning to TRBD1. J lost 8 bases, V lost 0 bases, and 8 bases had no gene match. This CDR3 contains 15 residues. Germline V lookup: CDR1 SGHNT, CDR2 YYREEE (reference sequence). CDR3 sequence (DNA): TGTGCCAGCAGCTTGGAGGGACAGGGTGCAGGAGGCTACACCTTC. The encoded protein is CASSLEGQGAGGYTF.

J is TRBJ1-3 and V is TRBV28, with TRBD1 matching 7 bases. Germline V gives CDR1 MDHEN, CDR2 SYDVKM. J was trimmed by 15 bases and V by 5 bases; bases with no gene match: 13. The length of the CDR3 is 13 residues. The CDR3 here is CASSPDRVHVRYF. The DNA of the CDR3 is TGTGCCAGCAGTCCTGACAGGGTCCACGTTAGATATTTT. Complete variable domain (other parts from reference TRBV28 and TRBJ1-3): DVKVTQSSRYLVKRTGEKVFLECVQDMDHENMFWYRQDPGLGLRLIYFSYDVKMKEKGDIPEGYSVSREKKERFSLILESASTNQTSMYLCASSPDRVHVRYFGEGSWLTVV.

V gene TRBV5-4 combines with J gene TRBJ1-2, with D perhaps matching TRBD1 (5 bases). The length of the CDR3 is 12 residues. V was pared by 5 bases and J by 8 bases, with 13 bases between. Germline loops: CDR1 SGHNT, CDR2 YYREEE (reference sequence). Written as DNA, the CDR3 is TGTGCCAGCAGACGACAGACGGAAGGCTACACCTTC. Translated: CASRRQTEGYTF.

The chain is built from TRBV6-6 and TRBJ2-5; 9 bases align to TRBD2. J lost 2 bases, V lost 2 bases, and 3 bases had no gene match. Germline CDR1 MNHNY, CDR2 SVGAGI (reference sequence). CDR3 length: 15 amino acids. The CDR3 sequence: CASSYGRGGQETQYF. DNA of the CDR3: TGTGCCAGCAGTTACGGGCGGGGGGGACAAGAGACCCAGTACTTC.

The CDR3 DNA follows: TGTGCCAGCAGCCAAGGTAGCGGGAGTACCCACGAGCAGTACTTC. Protein: CASSQGSGSTHEQYF. V is TRBV4-2 and J is TRBJ2-7, with 9 bases fitting TRBD2. Germline CDR1 reads LGHNA; CDR2 reads YNFKEQ. The ends lost 1 base at V and 5 bases at J; junction bases unmatched: 6. The CDR3 is made up of 15 amino acids.

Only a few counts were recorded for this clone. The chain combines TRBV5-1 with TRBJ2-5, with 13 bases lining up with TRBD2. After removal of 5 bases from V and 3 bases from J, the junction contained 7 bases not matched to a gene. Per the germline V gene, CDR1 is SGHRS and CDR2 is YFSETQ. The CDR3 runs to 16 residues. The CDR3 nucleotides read TGCGCCAGCAGGATGGGGACTAGCGGGACTAAAGAGACCCAGTACTTC. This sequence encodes CASRMGTSGTKETQYF.

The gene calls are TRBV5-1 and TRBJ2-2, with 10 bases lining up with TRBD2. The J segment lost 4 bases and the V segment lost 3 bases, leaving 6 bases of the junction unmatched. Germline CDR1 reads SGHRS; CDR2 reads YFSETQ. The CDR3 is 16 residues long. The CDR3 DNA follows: TGCGCCAGCAGCTCGAAAGCGGGGGGGCTCACCGGGGAGCTGTTTTTT. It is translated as CASSSKAGGLTGELFF.

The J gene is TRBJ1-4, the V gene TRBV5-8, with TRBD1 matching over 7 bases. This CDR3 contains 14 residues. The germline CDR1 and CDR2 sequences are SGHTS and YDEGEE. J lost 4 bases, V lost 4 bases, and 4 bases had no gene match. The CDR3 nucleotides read TGTGCCAGCAGCCACGGGACAGATAATGAAAAACTGTTTTTT. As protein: CASSHGTDNEKLFF.

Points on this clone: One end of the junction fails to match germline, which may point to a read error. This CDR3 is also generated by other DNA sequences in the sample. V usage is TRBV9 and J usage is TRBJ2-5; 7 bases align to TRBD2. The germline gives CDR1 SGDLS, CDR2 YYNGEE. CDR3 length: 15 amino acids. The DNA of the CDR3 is TGTGCCAGCAGCGTAGGTGGACTAGTGTTCGAGACTCAGTACTTC. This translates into CASSVGGLVFETQYF.

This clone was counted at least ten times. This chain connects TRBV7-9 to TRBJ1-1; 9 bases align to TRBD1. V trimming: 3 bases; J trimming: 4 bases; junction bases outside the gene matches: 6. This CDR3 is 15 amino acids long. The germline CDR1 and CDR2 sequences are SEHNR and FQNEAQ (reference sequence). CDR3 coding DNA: TGTGCCAGCAGCTTGCAACAGGGGGCTGGCACTGAAGCTTTCTTT. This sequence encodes CASSLQQGAGTEAFF.

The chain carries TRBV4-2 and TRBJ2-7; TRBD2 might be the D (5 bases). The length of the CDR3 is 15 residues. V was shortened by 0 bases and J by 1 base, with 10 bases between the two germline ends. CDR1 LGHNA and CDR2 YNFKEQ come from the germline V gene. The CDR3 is CASSQEASRSYEQYF. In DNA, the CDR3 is TGTGCCAGCAGCCAAGAGGCTAGCAGATCCTACGAGCAGTACTTC.